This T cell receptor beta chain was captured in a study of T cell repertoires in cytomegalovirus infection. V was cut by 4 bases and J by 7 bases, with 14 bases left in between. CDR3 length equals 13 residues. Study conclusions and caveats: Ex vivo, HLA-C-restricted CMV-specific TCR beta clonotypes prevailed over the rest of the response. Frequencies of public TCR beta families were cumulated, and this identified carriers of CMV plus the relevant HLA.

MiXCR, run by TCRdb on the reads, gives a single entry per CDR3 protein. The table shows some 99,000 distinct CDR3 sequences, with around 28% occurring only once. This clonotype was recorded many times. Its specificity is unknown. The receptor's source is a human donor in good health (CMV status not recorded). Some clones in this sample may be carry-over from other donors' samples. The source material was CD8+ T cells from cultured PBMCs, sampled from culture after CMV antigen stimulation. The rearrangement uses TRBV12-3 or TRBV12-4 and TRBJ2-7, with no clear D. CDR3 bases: TGTGCCAGCAGTTGGGCCGGAGAAGGGGAGCAGTACTTC. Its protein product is CASSWAGEGEQYF.